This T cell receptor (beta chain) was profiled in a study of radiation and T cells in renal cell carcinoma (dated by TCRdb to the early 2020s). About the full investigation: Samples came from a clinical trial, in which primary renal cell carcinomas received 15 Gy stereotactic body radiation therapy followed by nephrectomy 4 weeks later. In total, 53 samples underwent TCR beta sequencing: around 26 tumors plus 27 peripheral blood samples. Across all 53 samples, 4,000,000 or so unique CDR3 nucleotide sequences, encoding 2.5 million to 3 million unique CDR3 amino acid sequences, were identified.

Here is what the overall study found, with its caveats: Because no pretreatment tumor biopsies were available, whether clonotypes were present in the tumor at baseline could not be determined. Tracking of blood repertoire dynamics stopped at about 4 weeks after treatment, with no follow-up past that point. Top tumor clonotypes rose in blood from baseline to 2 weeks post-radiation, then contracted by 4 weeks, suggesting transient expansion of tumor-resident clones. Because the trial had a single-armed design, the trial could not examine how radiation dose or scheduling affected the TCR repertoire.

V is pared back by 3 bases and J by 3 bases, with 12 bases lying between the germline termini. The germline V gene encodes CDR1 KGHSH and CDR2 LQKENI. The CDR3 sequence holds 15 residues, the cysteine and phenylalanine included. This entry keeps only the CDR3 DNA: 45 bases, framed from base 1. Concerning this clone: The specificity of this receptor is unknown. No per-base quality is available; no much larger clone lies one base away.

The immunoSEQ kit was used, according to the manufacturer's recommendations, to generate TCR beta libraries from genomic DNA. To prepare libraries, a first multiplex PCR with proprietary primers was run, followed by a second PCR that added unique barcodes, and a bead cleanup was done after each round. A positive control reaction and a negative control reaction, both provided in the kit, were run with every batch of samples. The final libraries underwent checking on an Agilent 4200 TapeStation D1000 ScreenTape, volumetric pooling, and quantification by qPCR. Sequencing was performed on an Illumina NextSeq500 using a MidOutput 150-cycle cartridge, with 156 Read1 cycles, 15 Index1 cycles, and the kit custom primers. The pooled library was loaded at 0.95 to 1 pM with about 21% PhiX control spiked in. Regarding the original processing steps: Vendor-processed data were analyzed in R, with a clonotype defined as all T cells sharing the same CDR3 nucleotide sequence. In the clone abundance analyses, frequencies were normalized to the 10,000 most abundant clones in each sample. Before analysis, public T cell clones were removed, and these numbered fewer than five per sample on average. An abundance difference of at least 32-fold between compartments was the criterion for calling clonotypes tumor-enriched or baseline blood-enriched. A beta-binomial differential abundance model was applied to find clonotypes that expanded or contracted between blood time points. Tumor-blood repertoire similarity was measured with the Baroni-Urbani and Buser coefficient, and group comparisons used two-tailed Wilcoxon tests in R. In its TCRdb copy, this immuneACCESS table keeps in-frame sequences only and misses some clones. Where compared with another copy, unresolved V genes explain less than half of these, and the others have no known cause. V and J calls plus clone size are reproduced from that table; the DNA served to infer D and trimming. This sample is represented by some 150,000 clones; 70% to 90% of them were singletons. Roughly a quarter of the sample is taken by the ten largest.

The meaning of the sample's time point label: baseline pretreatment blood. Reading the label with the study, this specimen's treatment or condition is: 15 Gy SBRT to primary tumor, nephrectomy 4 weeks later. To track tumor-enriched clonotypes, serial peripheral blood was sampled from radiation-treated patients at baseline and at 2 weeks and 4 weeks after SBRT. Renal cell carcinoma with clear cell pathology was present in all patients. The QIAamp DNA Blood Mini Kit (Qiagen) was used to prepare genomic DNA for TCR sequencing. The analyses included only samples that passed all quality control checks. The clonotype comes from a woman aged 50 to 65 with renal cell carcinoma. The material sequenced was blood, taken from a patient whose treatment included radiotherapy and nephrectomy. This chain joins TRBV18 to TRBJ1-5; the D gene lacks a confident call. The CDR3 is CASSPSTPNNQPQHF. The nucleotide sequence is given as TGTGCCAGCTCACCCAGCACACCGAACAATCAGCCCCAGCATTTT.